The clone carrying this TCR beta chain was counted ten times or more. This entry belongs to a study of identical twins. This CDR3 has 15 residues. V lost 0 bases, J lost 4 bases, and 7 bases stayed unmatched. Germline CDR1 and CDR2: DFQATT and SNEGSKA (reference sequence). Via MiXCR, TCRdb re-called the 5' RACE reads, giving one row per CDR3 protein. Among around 510,000 distinct CDR3 sequences, 13% to 15% were seen once, and the ten largest hold about 1%. These data were likewise used in another study, on yellow fever vaccine responses in identical twins.

The sample consisted of CD4+ T cells sorted from blood. The source of this sequence is a woman in her late teens or twenties in good health. This sequence joins TRBV20-1 and TRBJ2-3, with TRBD2 matching over 7 bases. Here the CDR3 DNA reads TGCAGTGCTAGAGATTGGCGGGAGATGTCAGATACGCAGTATTTT. This translates into CSARDWREMSDTQYF.